This T cell receptor (beta chain) appears in the sequencing data of a study of blood T cell repertoires in COVID-19. About the study: Researchers got acute and convalescent COVID-19 samples from the United States, Italy and Spain. In each case, the material was cDNA or gDNA derived from T cells, B-cell-depleted T cells, or PBMCs.

In the source study's methods: From reference gene primer amplification, estimates of nucleated cell counts were derived. Libraries were prepared by immunoSEQ multiplex PCR; TCRdb keeps only in-frame clonotypes and omits some of them. The V and J calls and clone size are taken from that table; D and trimming were inferred from the DNA. The repertoire consists of 200,000 or so clones, with roughly four fifths occurring once and the leading ten covering 4.5% to 5.5%. The CDR3 is 15 residues long. The germline V and J ends were trimmed by 0 bases and 6 bases, with 12 bases remaining between them. Germline CDR1 is SGHRS and CDR2 is YFSETQ.

The chain links TRBV5-1 to TRBJ1-4; D is unresolved. This TCR was sampled from a woman in her thirties with acute or convalescent COVID-19. Specimen: peripheral blood. The CDR3 here is CASSLAGLPYEKLFF. The CDR3 nucleotides are TGCGCCAGCAGCTTGGCCGGGTTGCCGTATGAAAAACTGTTTTTT.